This TCR beta chain was identified in a study of shared clonotypes between healthy human individuals. This CDR3 has 14 amino acids. Germline lookup yields CDR1 MDHEN and CDR2 SYDVKM. V was trimmed by 5 bases and J by 14 bases, leaving 21 bases between them. Repertoires were generated with immunoSEQ multiplex PCR, while TCRdb's copy carries only in-frame clones and drops some. The sample lists more than 450,000 clones, roughly 78% occurring once. The chain links TRBV28 to TRBJ1-4; D may be TRBD1 (5 bases). The sample consisted of PBMCs. This clonotype was sampled from a woman aged 40 to 55 in good health. Some clones in this sample may be carry-over from other donors' samples. The CDR3 DNA is TGTGCCAGCAGTAACCCGGGTGGCGGGACGGGGCTGTTTTTT. Residues: CASSNPGGGTGLFF.